Listed here are 5 T cell receptor beta chains from one sample, sequenced in a study of blood T cell repertoires in COVID-19. Sequencing used immunoSEQ multiplex PCR; TCRdb keeps in-frame clones, though not all of them. The table has 180,000 or so clones, roughly 83% seen once. Sequenced: PBMCs or T cells enriched from blood (not recorded which). The receptors were gathered from a man in his forties or fifties with acute COVID-19.

The rearrangement links TRBV4-2 to TRBJ1-2; TRBD1 might be the D (5 bases). The CDR3 extends over 18 amino acids. CDR1 LGHNA and CDR2 YNFKEQ come from the germline V gene. With 1 base removed from V and 7 bases from J, the gap between germline ends came to 25 bases. CDR3 DNA: TGTGCCAGCAGCCAAGTTGGAGCGACGACAGAGTCAGCGAGTGGCTACACCTTC. It translates to CASSQVGATTESASGYTF.

The gene calls are TRBV28 and TRBJ1-6, with TRBD1 matching over 8 bases. The trim removed 5 bases at V and 9 bases at J, leaving 9 bases unmatched. The germline gives CDR1 MDHEN, CDR2 SYDVKM. CDR3 length: 15 amino acids. CDR3 amino acids: CASSPRQGNPSPLHF. The CDR3 DNA reads as TGTGCCAGCAGTCCCCGACAGGGGAATCCTTCACCCCTCCACTTT.

The gene calls are TRBV27 and TRBJ2-7; 7 nucleotides align to TRBD2. This CDR3 comprises 14 residues. The germline V gene encodes CDR1 MNHEY and CDR2 SMNVEV (reference sequence). Unmatched junction bases numbered 6, after V lost 7 bases and J lost 0 bases. The CDR3, as DNA: TGTGCCAGCAAGGGAGGGACTACCTCCTACGAGCAGTACTTC. It specifies CASKGGTTSYEQYF.

The V gene is TRBV18, the J gene TRBJ2-1, with unresolved D. Germline CDR1 and CDR2: KGHSH and LQKENI. V was cut by 2 bases and J by 5 bases, with 13 bases left in between. The length of the CDR3 is 15 residues. The DNA of the CDR3 is TGTGCCAGCTCACCATACAGATTTTCCGACAATGAGCAGTTCTTC. Translation: CASSPYRFSDNEQFF.

This chain connects TRBV15 to TRBJ2-1; 15 nucleotides line up with TRBD2. This CDR3 has 20 amino acids. Trimming removed 1 base from V and 4 bases from J; junction bases left unmatched: 11. The germline V gene encodes CDR1 LNHNV and CDR2 YYDKDF (reference sequence). The CDR3 region has the DNA TGTGCCACCAGCAGAGGAAGGGGACTAGCGGGAGGTTCCACTTACAATGAGCAGTTCTTC. It encodes CATSRGRGLAGGSTYNEQFF.